The rows below give T cell receptor beta chains drawn from one sample of a study of blood T cell repertoires in COVID-19. Profiling relied on immunoSEQ multiplex PCR, and the TCRdb table lists in-frame clones only, not all of them. The sample comprises under 140,000 clones, approximately 90% of which are singletons, and less than 3.5% rests with the top ten. Source material: peripheral blood. These receptors were taken from a woman between 45 and 60 years old with acute or convalescent COVID-19. CDR3s include the opening cysteine and the closing phenylalanine or tryptophan. Fields, in order: D gene, J gene, clone size, V gene, CDR3 protein, CDR3 DNA. The D gene is left open where the match is weak. Not every row has a clone size; where given, it reads once, few, many or a size class.

D: TRBD2
J: TRBJ2-5
size: .
V: TRBV13
CDR3: CASSLGPGLAGVETQYF
DNA: TGTGCCAGCAGCTTAGGCCCGGGACTAGCGGGAGTGGAGACCCAGTACTTC

D: .
J: TRBJ1-2
size: .
V: TRBV2
CDR3: CASGQGTLYGYTF
DNA: TGTGCCAGCGGCCAGGGGACCCTTTATGGCTACACCTTC

D: TRBD2
J: TRBJ2-1
size: .
V: TRBV5-6
CDR3: CASLAGPTYNEQFF
DNA: TGTGCCAGCTTAGCGGGCCCGACCTACAATGAGCAGTTCTTC

D: TRBD1
J: TRBJ1-4
size: .
V: TRBV18
CDR3: CASSPLGQGASNEKLFF
DNA: TGTGCCAGCTCACCACTCGGACAGGGGGCATCTAATGAAAAACTGTTTTTT

D: .
J: TRBJ1-3
size: .
V: TRBV19
CDR3: CASIPRGGAGNTIYF
DNA: TGTGCCAGTATCCCCCGGGGGGGGGCTGGAAACACCATATATTTT

D: TRBD2
J: TRBJ2-7
size: .
V: TRBV20-1
CDR3: CSASETSGRYEQYF
DNA: TGCAGTGCTAGTGAGACTAGCGGGAGATACGAGCAGTACTTC

D: .
J: TRBJ1-2
size: .
V: TRBV5-8
CDR3: CASSLPPVPTGGYTF
DNA: TGTGCCAGCAGCTTGCCCCCGGTCCCGACGGGTGGCTACACCTTC

D: .
J: TRBJ2-5
size: .
V: TRBV5-1
CDR3: CASKAGRETQYF
DNA: TGCGCCAGCAAGGCGGGCAGAGAGACCCAGTACTTC

D: .
J: TRBJ2-5
size: .
V: TRBV24-1
CDR3: CATSLGASGQETQYF
DNA: TGTGCCACCAGCCTGGGGGCTAGCGGACAAGAGACCCAGTACTTC

D: TRBD1
J: TRBJ1-2
size: .
V: TRBV4-2
CDR3: CASSQGDSRTNYGYTF
DNA: TGTGCCAGCAGCCAAGGGGACAGCAGAACTAACTATGGCTACACCTTC

D: TRBD1
J: TRBJ2-1
size: .
V: TRBV15
CDR3: CATSGGSGTGGNEQFF
DNA: TGTGCCACCAGCGGGGGCAGTGGGACAGGGGGCAATGAGCAGTTCTTC

D: .
J: TRBJ2-1
size: few
V: TRBV19
CDR3: CASSIFESLYNEQFF
DNA: TGTGCCAGTAGTATATTCGAGTCCCTATACAATGAGCAGTTCTTC

D: TRBD2
J: TRBJ2-1
size: once
V: TRBV24-1
CDR3: CATSDWTSGRRGNEQFF
DNA: TGTGCCACCAGTGATTGGACTAGCGGGAGAAGGGGCAATGAGCAGTTCTTC

D: .
J: TRBJ2-7
size: .
V: TRBV5-1
CDR3: CASSLAGVGEQYF
DNA: TGCGCCAGCAGCTTGGCCGGGGTTGGGGAGCAGTACTTC

D: TRBD1
J: TRBJ2-2
size: .
V: TRBV6-5
CDR3: CASSSVTGAGGELFF
DNA: TGTGCCAGCAGTTCCGTAACAGGGGCAGGCGGGGAGCTGTTTTTT

D: TRBD1
J: TRBJ1-4
size: .
V: TRBV9
CDR3: CASSPADRGTSNEKLFF
DNA: TGTGCCAGCAGCCCCGCGGACAGGGGGACTTCTAATGAAAAACTGTTTTTT

D: TRBD2
J: TRBJ2-7
size: few
V: TRBV19
CDR3: CASRLAGGNYEQYF
DNA: TGTGCCAGTAGGCTAGCGGGAGGAAACTACGAGCAGTACTTC

D: TRBD1
J: TRBJ1-2
size: .
V: TRBV29-1
CDR3: CSVRTGGRGYTF
DNA: TGCAGCGTTCGCACAGGGGGCCGAGGCTACACCTTC

D: .
J: TRBJ1-2
size: once
V: TRBV6-1
CDR3: CASSETHGSIYGYTF
DNA: TGTGCCAGCAGTGAAACCCACGGGAGTATCTATGGCTACACCTTC

D: TRBD2
J: TRBJ2-1
size: .
V: TRBV7-6
CDR3: CASSSEAGSYNEQFF
DNA: TGTGCCAGCAGCTCAGAAGCGGGATCCTACAATGAGCAGTTCTTC

D: TRBD1
J: TRBJ1-5
size: .
V: TRBV2
CDR3: CASRDRVGDRPQHF
DNA: TGTGCCAGCAGGGACAGGGTAGGGGATCGGCCCCAGCATTTT

D: .
J: TRBJ1-6
size: .
V: TRBV7-2
CDR3: CASSLGTFPQNSPLHF
DNA: TGTGCCAGCAGCTTAGGTACCTTCCCGCAGAATTCACCCCTCCACTTT

D: .
J: TRBJ2-1
size: once
V: TRBV19
CDR3: CASQITGSSYNEQFF
DNA: TGTGCCAGTCAAATCACAGGGAGCTCCTACAATGAGCAGTTCTTC

D: .
J: TRBJ1-3
size: .
V: TRBV6-5
CDR3: CASIPQGWGNTIYF
DNA: TGTGCCAGCATTCCCCAGGGGTGGGGAAACACCATATATTTT

D: TRBD2
J: TRBJ2-1
size: .
V: TRBV24-1
CDR3: CATSATSGRAMMNEQFF
DNA: TGTGCCACCAGTGCCACTAGCGGGAGGGCCATGATGAATGAGCAGTTCTTC

D: TRBD1
J: TRBJ1-4
size: .
V: TRBV6-5
CDR3: CASRPTGGSNEKLFF
DNA: TGTGCCAGCAGGCCCACAGGGGGCTCTAATGAAAAACTGTTTTTT

D: TRBD1
J: TRBJ1-4
size: .
V: TRBV27
CDR3: CASRTTGSGEKLFF
DNA: TGTGCCAGCAGGACGACAGGGTCTGGTGAAAAACTGTTTTTT

D: .
J: TRBJ2-3
size: .
V: TRBV27
CDR3: CASRSPPDTQYF
DNA: TGTGCCAGCAGGAGCCCCCCAGATACGCAGTATTTT

D: .
J: TRBJ2-1
size: .
V: TRBV6-5
CDR3: CASSYSEGPHNEQFF
DNA: TGTGCCAGCAGTTACTCCGAGGGCCCCCACAATGAGCAGTTCTTC

D: .
J: TRBJ2-1
size: .
V: TRBV7-9
CDR3: CASSLLTGNEQFF
DNA: TGTGCCAGCAGCTTACTCACAGGCAATGAGCAGTTCTTC

D: TRBD2
J: TRBJ2-5
size: .
V: TRBV9
CDR3: CASSTGLAGGGETQYF
DNA: TGTGCCAGCAGCACGGGACTAGCGGGAGGCGGGGAGACCCAGTACTTC

D: .
J: TRBJ2-7
size: .
V: TRBV5-1
CDR3: CASSSGGSYEQYF
DNA: TGCGCCAGCAGCTCAGGGGGGTCCTACGAGCAGTACTTC

D: TRBD1
J: TRBJ1-2
size: .
V: TRBV19
CDR3: CASSRDSTGYTF
DNA: TGTGCCAGTAGTCGGGACAGCACTGGCTACACCTTC

D: TRBD2
J: TRBJ2-5
size: .
V: TRBV11-2
CDR3: CASRRLAGDQETQYF
DNA: TGTGCCAGCAGACGACTAGCGGGGGACCAAGAGACCCAGTACTTC

D: TRBD2
J: TRBJ2-1
size: .
V: TRBV11-2
CDR3: CASTRGREGYNEQFF
DNA: TGTGCCAGCACCCGAGGGCGGGAGGGCTACAATGAGCAGTTCTTC